Below, 22 T cell receptor beta chains from the same sample are listed, as sequenced in a study of blood T cell repertoires in COVID-19. The table came from immunoSEQ multiplex PCR; TCRdb's copy has only in-frame clones and leaves some out. The table includes around 140,000 clones, more than 75% detected once. Input material: peripheral blood. These TCRs come from a man in his forties or fifties with active COVID-19.

This chain links TRBV28 with TRBJ1-1; D is unresolved. This CDR3 is 16 amino acids long. The V end lost 1 base, the J end lost 1 base, and 13 bases lay between the germline ends. Germline V gene sequence: CDR1 MDHEN, CDR2 SYDVKM. CDR3 loop: CASSLYPQAGNTEAFF. The CDR3 DNA follows: TGTGCCAGCAGTTTATACCCCCAGGCAGGGAACACTGAAGCTTTCTTT. The full variable domain, rest sourced from reference TRBV28 and TRBJ1-1, is DVKVTQSSRYLVKRTGEKVFLECVQDMDHENMFWYRQDPGLGLRLIYFSYDVKMKEKGDIPEGYSVSREKKERFSLILESASTNQTSMYLCASSLYPQAGNTEAFFGQGTRLTVV.

V and J are TRBV7-2 and TRBJ1-4; maybe TRBD1 (6 bases). The CDR3 extends over 13 amino acids. The V end was cut by 4 bases, the J end by 8 bases, with 11 bases between. Germline V gene data show CDR1 as SGHTA and CDR2 as FQGNSA. This CDR3 is CASSWYREEKLFF. For the CDR3, the DNA is TGTGCCAGCAGCTGGTACAGGGAGGAAAAACTGTTTTTT.

The chain couples TRBV19 to TRBJ2-3; TRBD1 is a possible D gene (6 bases). This CDR3 is 14 amino acids long. V was shortened by 3 bases and J by 3 bases, with 10 bases between the two germline ends. The germline CDR1 and CDR2 sequences are LNHDA and SQIVND (reference sequence). CDR3 nucleotides: TGTGCCAGTAGTATCCGCCAGGGGACAGATACGCAGTATTTT. Translation: CASSIRQGTDTQYF.

This clone has only one observation. This CDR3 reads CASSQASGGHGELFF. The DNA of the CDR3 is TGTGCCAGCAGCCAAGCTAGCGGGGGCCACGGGGAGCTGTTTTTT. The chain recombines TRBV3-1 (or the pseudogene TRBV3-2) with TRBJ2-2; 10 nucleotides match TRBD2. The CDR3 runs 15 residues. Trimming at V came to 1 base and at J to 7 bases, leaving 3 bases not matched to a gene. CDR1 LGHDT and CDR2 YNNKEL come from the germline V gene (reference sequence).

The V gene is TRBV18, the J gene TRBJ1-4; no definite D call. Germline CDR1 is KGHSH and CDR2 is LQKENI. This CDR3 spans 15 amino acids. V lost 3 bases to trimming and J lost 3 bases, with 11 bases between them. This CDR3 is CASSPQSGSNEKLFF. CDR3 in DNA: TGTGCCAGCTCACCGCAATCGGGGTCTAATGAAAAACTGTTTTTT.

This clone was seen a single time. This chain uses TRBV19 with TRBJ1-5; 7 nucleotides align to TRBD1. Germline V gene sequence: CDR1 LNHDA, CDR2 SQIVND (reference sequence). The V gene end was trimmed by 4 bases and the J gene end by 6 bases; junction bases not matched to a gene: 6. CDR3 length equals 14 residues. The CDR3 reads CASSSSGGAQPQHF. DNA of the CDR3: TGTGCCAGTAGTAGTTCAGGGGGTGCTCAGCCCCAGCATTTT.

The CDR3 loop reads CASSEARQGRSPLHF. CDR3 nucleotide sequence: TGTGCCAGCAGTGAAGCGAGACAGGGCAGATCACCCCTCCACTTT. J is TRBJ1-6 and V is TRBV6-1; 7 bases map to TRBD1. V lost 0 bases, J lost 10 bases, and 6 bases stayed unmatched. Germline CDR1 reads MNHNS; CDR2 reads SASEGT. This CDR3 has 15 amino acids.

V is TRBV5-1 and J is TRBJ2-3; possibly TRBD2 for D (6 bases). CDR1 and CDR2 (germline): SGHRS, YFSETQ. CDR3 length: 19 residues. V gave up 1 base and J gave up 3 bases, with 24 bases separating them. The CDR3 loop reads CASSLMAGKTSKGTDTQYF. The CDR3 nucleotides are TGCGCCAGCAGCTTGATGGCGGGGAAAACCTCCAAGGGGACAGATACGCAGTATTTT.

This sequence joins TRBV2 and TRBJ2-3; TRBD2 aligns across 12 bases. CDR1 and CDR2 (germline): SNHLY, FYNNEI. J was trimmed by 5 bases and V by 7 bases; bases with no gene match: 7. The CDR3 extends over 15 amino acids. The CDR3 protein is CASTPSSGGVDTQYF. DNA for the CDR3: TGTGCCAGCACACCCTCTAGCGGGGGGGTAGATACGCAGTATTTT.

The chain recombines TRBV7-2 with TRBJ2-7, with 8 nucleotides matching TRBD1. Trimming took 5 bases from V and 4 from J; bases not matched to a gene: 7. Germline-derived CDR1 and CDR2 are SGHTA and FQGNSA. The CDR3 runs to 14 residues. In nucleotides, the CDR3 is TGTGCCAGCAGCCCCGGACAGGGAAGGTACGAGCAGTACTTC. Its translation: CASSPGQGRYEQYF.

The J gene is TRBJ2-2, the V gene TRBV10-1; the match to TRBD2 covers 12 bases. With 11 bases clipped from V and 2 bases from J, the junction kept 9 bases outside the gene matches. The germline V gene encodes CDR1 WNHNN and CDR2 SYGVQD (reference sequence). This CDR3 comprises 16 residues. The CDR3 reads CARTLAGGQNTGELFF. Here the CDR3 DNA reads TGCGCCCGGACTCTAGCGGGGGGGCAAAACACCGGGGAGCTGTTTTTT.

The rearrangement links TRBV18 to TRBJ1-5; TRBD1 matches at 7 bases. V dropped 2 bases and J dropped 6; count of bases not matched to a gene: 7. The CDR3 sequence is 15 residues long. Germline CDR1 is KGHSH and CDR2 is LQKENI. CDR3 nucleotide sequence: TGTGCCAGCTCACCAAATCAGGGGGACGGTCAGCCCCAGCATTTT. This encodes CASSPNQGDGQPQHF.

The chain recombines TRBV6-5 with TRBJ1-2; D gene ambiguous. V gave up 2 bases and J gave up 5 bases, with 9 bases separating them. The germline CDR1 and CDR2 sequences are MNHEY and SVGAGI. This CDR3 has 13 amino acids. This CDR3 is CASSYGRGYGYTF. Written as DNA, the CDR3 is TGTGCCAGCAGTTACGGCCGAGGGTATGGCTACACCTTC.

The chain is built from TRBV3-1 (or the pseudogene TRBV3-2) and TRBJ1-2, with D maybe TRBD1 (6 bases). The germline V gene has CDR1 LGHDT and CDR2 YNNKEL (reference sequence). V gave up 3 bases and J gave up 10 bases, with 18 bases separating them. CDR3 length: 14 amino acids. CDR3 nucleotides: TGTGCCAGCAGCCAGGGCGGATACGGGGGGGCCTACACCTTC. The encoded protein is CASSQGGYGGAYTF.

V usage is TRBV2 and J usage is TRBJ2-5; TRBD2 is a possible D gene (5 bases). Trimming pared 10 bases from V and 4 bases from J, leaving 10 bases between. CDR1 is SNHLY and CDR2 is FYNNEI in the germline V gene. CDR3 length equals 11 residues. The CDR3 is CATRAGETQYF. The CDR3, as DNA: TGTGCCACCCGGGCGGGAGAGACCCAGTACTTC.

The chain is built from TRBV18 and TRBJ2-2; 12 bases fit TRBD1. The J segment lost 5 bases and the V segment lost 6 bases, leaving 10 bases of the junction unmatched. This CDR3 spans 17 amino acids. Germline CDR1 KGHSH, CDR2 LQKENI. CDR3: CASSFRDRGLRTGELFF. As DNA, the CDR3 is TGTGCCAGCTCGTTTCGGGACAGGGGGCTTCGGACCGGGGAGCTGTTTTTT.

The rearrangement links TRBV9 to TRBJ2-1; no clear D. The CDR3 consists of 17 residues. V lost 0 bases, J lost 2 bases, and 15 bases lay in between. The germline gives CDR1 SGDLS, CDR2 YYNGEE. The CDR3 sequence is CASSVGSLAATYNEQFF. CDR3 bases: TGTGCCAGCAGCGTAGGTAGCCTCGCGGCTACCTACAATGAGCAGTTCTTC. Filled out from reference TRBV9 and TRBJ2-1, the complete variable domain reads DSGVTQTPKHLITATGQRVTLRCSPRSGDLSVYWYQQSLDQGLQFLIQYYNGEERAKGNILERFSAQQFPDLHSELNLSSLELGDSALYFCASSVGSLAATYNEQFFGPGTRLTVL.

V usage is TRBV27 and J usage is TRBJ2-1; 7 nucleotides align to TRBD1. Germline values: CDR1 MNHEY, CDR2 SMNVEV (reference sequence). V shed 10 bases and J 10 bases; nucleotides not matched to a gene: 10. The CDR3 runs to 12 residues. The CDR3 reads CAIRDSLGEQFF. The CDR3 DNA sequence: TGTGCCATAAGGGACAGCCTGGGCGAGCAGTTCTTC.

The CDR3 DNA sequence: TGTGCCAGCAGCTTAGCGCGGAAGGATCTTAGCTCCTACGAGCAGTACTTC. As protein: CASSLARKDLSSYEQYF. The chain links TRBV7-9 to TRBJ2-7; the D is unclear. The CDR3 consists of 17 residues. The V gene's germline CDR1 is SEHNR and CDR2 FQNEAQ (reference sequence). V was cut by 0 bases and J by 0 bases, with 15 bases left in between.

The CDR3 protein is CSVEGQTKGYTF. CDR3 nucleotides: TGCAGCGTTGAGGGGCAGACCAAAGGCTACACCTTC. The chain combines TRBV29-1 with TRBJ1-2, with D maybe TRBD1 (5 bases). CDR3 length: 12 amino acids. CDR1 is SQVTM, CDR2 ANQGSEA, per germline. The V end was cut by 3 bases, the J end by 8 bases, with 13 bases between.

The J gene is TRBJ2-7, the V gene TRBV25-1; TRBD1 matches at 8 bases. This CDR3 is 14 amino acids long. CDR1 is MGHDK and CDR2 is SYGVNS in the germline V gene. After removal of 3 bases from V and 5 bases from J, the junction contained 6 bases not matched to a gene. CDR3 DNA sequence: TGTGCCAGCAGTGACCCCTGGACAGGGAACGAGCAGTACTTC. Amino acid sequence: CASSDPWTGNEQYF.

The chain uses TRBV9 and TRBJ1-6, with a weak D call TRBD1 (5 bases). Between the trimmed V and J ends, which lost 3 bases and 9 bases, there was a span of 16 bases. CDR1 and CDR2 from the germline V gene are SGDLS and YYNGEE. This CDR3 is 15 amino acids long. The CDR3 reads CASSAPGEWSSPLHF. The CDR3, as DNA: TGTGCCAGCAGCGCCCCGGGGGAGTGGAGTTCACCCCTCCACTTT.